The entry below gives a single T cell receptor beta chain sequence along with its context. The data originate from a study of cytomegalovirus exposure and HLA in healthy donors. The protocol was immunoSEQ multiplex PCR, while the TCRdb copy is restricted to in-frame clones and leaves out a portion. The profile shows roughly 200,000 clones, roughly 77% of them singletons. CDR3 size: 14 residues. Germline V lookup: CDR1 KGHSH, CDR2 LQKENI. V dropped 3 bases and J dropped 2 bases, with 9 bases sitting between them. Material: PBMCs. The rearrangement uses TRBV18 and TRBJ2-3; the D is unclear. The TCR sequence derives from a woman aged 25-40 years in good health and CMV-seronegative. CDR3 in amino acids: CASSPRVDTDTQYF. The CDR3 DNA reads TGTGCCAGCTCACCGAGAGTTGACACAGATACGCAGTATTTT.